This TCR beta chain was observed in a study of glioma-infiltrating T cells. The study's findings and limits: Above-expected tissue-blood divergence occurred in all gliomas, most in low-grade ones.

There are many counts of this clonotype. What it binds is not known. Germline V CDR1 and CDR2: MNHEY, SVGEGT. The CDR3 totals 16 residues. The V gene lost 4 bases and the J gene lost 5 bases, with 21 bases spanning the gap. The iRepertoire nested amplicon-rescue multiplex PCR amplified TCR alpha and beta CDR3s from RNA. One-step reverse transcription and amplification started from around 100-400 ng of tissue mRNA or PBMC total RNA. One entry per CDR3 protein, called by TCRdb with MiXCR from the multiplex PCR reads. The sample lists about 190,000 distinct CDR3 sequences; around 32% were seen once. The specimen sequenced was glioma tissue, nonneoplastic brain tissue, or PBMCs (not recorded which). The rearrangement uses TRBV6-2 or TRBV6-3 and TRBJ2-7; possible D gene TRBD2, 5 bases. The receptor's source is a human donor with low-grade glioma or glioblastoma, undergoing nonglioma brain surgery, or in good health (not recorded which). The CDR3 region has the DNA TGTGCCAGCAGTTCCTTACGGGGAGTAGGACCCCACGAGCAGTACTTC. It specifies CASSSLRGVGPHEQYF.